The 18 T cell receptor beta chains listed next were all sequenced from one sample in a study of control samples from healthy donors and cancer patients. TCRdb's table, derived via immunoSEQ multiplex PCR, lists solely in-frame clones and lacks some. The table records roughly 89,000 clones, about nine tenths of them present only once. The specimen was blood. The receptors shown here come from a man in his forties or fifties in good health.

The V and J genes are TRBV11-2 and TRBJ1-4; perhaps TRBD1 as D (6 bases). From germline, CDR1 is SGHAT and CDR2 FQNNGV. The V end lost 5 bases, the J end lost 8 bases, and 21 bases lay between the germline ends. The CDR3 is 16 amino acids. CDR3 in amino acids: CASSHRLTGLGEKLFF. The DNA of the CDR3 is TGTGCCAGCAGCCACCGCCTCACAGGGTTAGGAGAAAAACTGTTTTTT.

The J gene is TRBJ2-5, the V gene TRBV3-1 (or the pseudogene TRBV3-2); D uncertain. The CDR3 extends over 12 amino acids. Germline V gene data show CDR1 as LGHDT and CDR2 as YNNKEL (reference sequence). Trimming shortened V by 7 bases and J by 0 bases, and 6 bases separated the two germline ends. The CDR3 DNA is TGTGCCAGCAAAGGGTACCAAGAGACCCAGTACTTC. Its protein is CASKGYQETQYF.

The CDR3 nucleotides are TGCAGCGTGTGCCAAGCCTACGAGCAGTACTTC. Its translation is CSVCQAYEQYF. The chain is built from TRBV29-1 and TRBJ2-7; D unclear. The germline CDR1 and CDR2 sequences are SQVTM and ANQGSEA. Trimming took off 6 bases at V and 2 bases at J, with 8 bases between the two ends. The CDR3 runs 11 residues.

This chain uses TRBV19 with TRBJ2-1; D is perhaps TRBD1 (8 bases). CDR3 length: 15 residues. The V end was cut by 6 bases, the J end by 2 bases, with 14 bases between. The germline gives CDR1 LNHDA, CDR2 SQIVND (reference sequence). CDR3 sequence: CASSAQGGTYNEQFF. CDR3 in DNA: TGTGCCAGTAGCGCACAGGGGGGGACCTACAATGAGCAGTTCTTC.

The rearrangement joins TRBV6-2 or TRBV6-3 to TRBJ2-3; 8 nucleotides agree with TRBD2. The trim removed 5 bases at V and 2 bases at J, leaving 6 bases unmatched. CDR1 and CDR2 (germline): MNHEY, SVGEGT. The CDR3 is 15 residues long. CDR3 nucleotides: TGTGCCAGCAGTCCGCTAGCGGGCGTCACAGATACGCAGTATTTT. It is translated as CASSPLAGVTDTQYF.

V and J are TRBV29-1 and TRBJ1-2; D remains ambiguous. V was shortened by 7 bases and J by 4 bases, with 16 bases between the two germline ends. CDR1 is SQVTM and CDR2 is ANQGSEA in the germline V gene. This CDR3 contains 13 residues. In DNA form, the CDR3 reads TGCAGCGCCCTGGCCCAACTAGGCTATGGCTACACCTTC. Amino acids: CSALAQLGYGYTF.

The chain uses TRBV7-9 and TRBJ2-3, with 9 bases matching TRBD2. V lost 5 bases to trimming and J lost 2 bases; unmatched junction nucleotides: 8. CDR3 length: 16 residues. Germline values: CDR1 SEHNR, CDR2 FQNEAQ (reference sequence). The CDR3 region has the DNA TGTGCCAGCAGCCTAGGACTAGCGCCTTTCACAGATACGCAGTATTTT. Translated: CASSLGLAPFTDTQYF.

The chain recombines TRBV4-1 with TRBJ2-5; no firm D call. Looked up from germline, CDR1 is MGHRA and CDR2 is YSYEKL. The length of the CDR3 is 12 residues. V was cut by 0 bases and J by 3 bases, with 2 bases left in between. The CDR3: CASSQDKETQYF. CDR3 nucleotides: TGCGCCAGCAGCCAAGATAAAGAGACCCAGTACTTC.

The chain employs TRBV30 and TRBJ1-1; D remains unclear. The CDR3 extends over 11 amino acids. The germline gives CDR1 GTSNPN, CDR2 SVGIG (reference sequence). Trimming took 5 bases from V and 5 from J, leaving 9 bases between them. The CDR3 region has the DNA TGTGCCTGGGGGCCGGGAACTGAAGCTTTCTTT. It is translated as CAWGPGTEAFF.

The rearrangement uses TRBV5-5 and TRBJ2-1; TRBD1 matches at 10 bases. This CDR3 has 17 residues. Losses at the gene ends were 4 bases for V and 6 bases for J; bases not matched to a gene: 13. CDR1 and CDR2 (germline): SGHKS, YYEKEE (reference sequence). The CDR3 DNA follows: TGTGCCAGCAGCCACGATCGACAGGGGGCGGCAGGCAATGAGCAGTTCTTC. Translation: CASSHDRQGAAGNEQFF. The entire variable domain, with the rest obtained from reference TRBV5-5 and TRBJ2-1, is as follows: DAGVTQSPTHLIKTRGQQVTLRCSPISGHKSVSWYQQVLGQGPQFIFQYYEKEERGRGNFPDRFSARQFPNYSSELNVNALLLGDSALYLCASSHDRQGAAGNEQFFGPGTRLTVL.

The V gene is TRBV7-2, the J gene TRBJ1-5, with D unresolved. V lost 2 bases and J lost 3, with 17 bases in between. CDR1 SGHTA and CDR2 FQGNSA come from the germline V gene. This CDR3 spans 17 amino acids. The CDR3 loop is CASSLIGSANHNQPQHF. CDR3 bases: TGTGCCAGCAGCTTAATAGGCTCGGCAAATCACAATCAGCCCCAGCATTTT.

The chain employs TRBV27 and TRBJ1-1, with TRBD1 as a possible D gene (6 bases). V dropped 6 bases and J dropped 11 bases, with 16 bases sitting between them. This CDR3 spans 12 amino acids. Germline values: CDR1 MNHEY, CDR2 SMNVEV (reference sequence). In nucleotides, the CDR3 is TGTGCCAGCAGCTCGGGGGGCCACCGGGCTTTCTTT. It encodes CASSSGGHRAFF.

The chain joins TRBV6-4 to TRBJ2-2, with 9 bases matching TRBD1. The CDR3 is 16 residues long. V shed 3 bases and J 1 base; nucleotides not matched to a gene: 3. The germline V gene has CDR1 MRHNA and CDR2 SNTAGT. DNA of the CDR3: TGTGCCAGCAGTGAACAGGGACAGGGGAACACCGGGGAGCTGTTTTTT. This sequence encodes CASSEQGQGNTGELFF.

As DNA, the CDR3 is TGTGCCAGCAGCTCCGACTCGAACACTGAAGCTTTCTTT. Amino acid sequence: CASSSDSNTEAFF. The chain uses TRBV11-2 and TRBJ1-1; no clear D. In germline, CDR1 is SGHAT, CDR2 FQNNGV. The CDR3 runs to 13 residues. V shed 4 bases and J shed 1 base, with 7 bases lying between them.

In this sample, this clone turned up a few times. The chain uses TRBV24-1 and TRBJ1-2; TRBD1 might be the D (5 bases). The V end was cut by 4 bases, the J end by 4 bases, with 18 bases between. Per germline, CDR1 KGHDR and CDR2 SFDVKD. The CDR3 is made up of 16 amino acids. As DNA, the CDR3 is TGTGCCACCAGTGACCTCATAGGGGTCCTAGGCTATGGCTACACCTTC. Its translation: CATSDLIGVLGYGYTF.

The chain carries TRBV30 and TRBJ1-2; weak D call: TRBD1 (6 bases). V lost 4 bases, J lost 7 bases, and 13 bases lay in between. The V gene's germline CDR1 is GTSNPN and CDR2 SVGIG (reference sequence). The CDR3 consists of 12 residues. CDR3 residues: CAWTLGGPGYTF. DNA for the CDR3: TGTGCCTGGACCCTCGGGGGGCCTGGCTACACCTTC.

The chain joins TRBV2 to TRBJ1-5; no reliable D call. Germline CDR1 SNHLY, CDR2 FYNNEI. The CDR3 sequence is 13 residues long. V dropped 7 bases and J dropped 4 bases, with 11 bases sitting between them. This CDR3 reads CASKSFGNQPQHF. The CDR3 DNA reads as TGTGCCAGCAAGAGCTTTGGGAATCAGCCCCAGCATTTT.

The V and J genes are TRBV11-2 and TRBJ2-7; D is ambiguous. The CDR3 is 14 amino acids. From germline, CDR1 is SGHAT and CDR2 FQNNGV. V was shortened by 3 bases and J by 5 bases, with 14 bases between the two germline ends. The DNA for the CDR3 is TGTGCCAGCAGCTTCGGAGTTGGGGTGGACGAGCAGTACTTC. Its translation is CASSFGVGVDEQYF.